Below, one T cell receptor beta chain is given with its context. Those enrolled, adults aged 18 to 89 years, came from 25 or so US areas. Per the original data handling: Amplification of reference gene primers was used by the study to estimate nucleated cell counts. Using immunoSEQ multiplex PCR, the repertoire was profiled, and TCRdb retains in-frame clones only, with some absent. That table furnishes V, J and clone size, whereas the DNA furnished D and trimming. The sample consists of about 320,000 clones, more than 90% of them appearing once. This specimen belongs to a study of blood T cell repertoires in COVID-19. Germline loops: CDR1 SGHTA, CDR2 FQGTGA. This CDR3 has 15 amino acids. Between the trimmed V and J ends, which lost 5 bases and 4 bases, there was a span of 17 bases.

J is TRBJ2-5 and V is TRBV7-3; D gene ambiguous. Specimen: PBMCs or T cells enriched from blood (not recorded which). The TCR comes from a man in his 60s who had recovered from COVID-19. The chain's CDR3 is CASSLQVRVGETQYF. The CDR3 DNA follows: TGTGCCAGCAGCCTACAAGTCCGGGTGGGAGAGACCCAGTACTTC.